The 10 T cell receptor beta chains below all came from one sample that was sequenced in a study of identical twins. TCRdb itself ran the 5' RACE reads through MiXCR, one entry per CDR3 protein. The repertoire holds 1.5 million or so distinct CDR3 sequences, with 25% to 35% as singletons. The material sequenced was cord blood. These receptor sequences come from a newborn girl in good health.

This clonotype was counted a few times. The V and J genes are TRBV29-1 and TRBJ1-6; no firm D call. The germline V gene encodes CDR1 SQVTM and CDR2 ANQGSEA. V was pared by 6 bases and J by 0 bases, with 12 bases between. The CDR3 is 15 amino acids. The CDR3 bases are TGCAGCGTCCGCATGGGGAGCTCCTATAATTCACCCCTCCACTTT. It codes for CSVRMGSSYNSPLHF.

This sequence joins TRBV5-1 and TRBJ2-1, with 11 bases lining up with TRBD2. In germline, CDR1 is SGHRS, CDR2 YFSETQ. There are 13 residues in the CDR3. V was clipped by 4 bases and J by 15 bases; unmatched bases: 9. The CDR3 region has the DNA TGCGCCAGCAGCGCGTCATTAGCGGGGGGGCCGTTCTTC. Protein sequence: CASSASLAGGPFF.

Concerning this clonotype itself: One end of the junction does not line up with germline, which may come from a read error. The rearrangement joins TRBV7-2 to TRBJ2-3, with 10 bases lining up with TRBD2. The CDR3 consists of 17 residues. Germline loops: CDR1 SGHTA, CDR2 FQGNSA. The CDR3 loop reads CASSLFWASGRTVTQYF. CDR3 DNA sequence: TGTGCCAGCAGCTTATTTTGGGCTAGCGGGAGAACAGTTACGCAGTATTTT.

This clonotype was observed a few times. V and J are TRBV5-1 and TRBJ2-1, with a possible D match to TRBD1 (5 bases). Germline assignment: CDR1 SGHRS and CDR2 YFSETQ. V was shortened by 1 base and J by 0 bases, with 11 bases between the two germline ends. This CDR3 contains 16 residues. In nucleotides, the CDR3 is TGCGCCAGCAGCTTGTTCCAAAGGGGCTCCTACAATGAGCAGTTCTTC. The encoded protein is CASSLFQRGSYNEQFF.

The V call is TRBV29-1, the J call TRBJ2-5; 14 positions match TRBD2. V trimming: 7 bases; J trimming: 7 bases; junction bases outside the gene matches: 14. The V gene's germline CDR1 is SQVTM and CDR2 ANQGSEA. The CDR3 totals 16 residues. The CDR3 protein is CSAAGTSGGHTMTQYF. The CDR3 nucleotides read TGCAGCGCCGCCGGGACTAGCGGGGGCCATACTATGACCCAGTACTTC.

This clonotype was found once. The genes are TRBV5-1 and TRBJ2-5; D gene ambiguous. Germline lookup yields CDR1 SGHRS and CDR2 YFSETQ. Trimming removed 4 bases at V and 11 bases at J, with 18 bases between. There are 13 residues in the CDR3. CDR3 amino acids: CASSPHGGNEQYF. In DNA form, the CDR3 reads TGCGCCAGCAGCCCCCATGGCGGTAATGAGCAGTACTTC.

This clonotype was seen a few times. This chain joins TRBV27 and TRBJ2-3; D ambiguous. CDR3 length: 14 amino acids. Germline values: CDR1 MNHEY, CDR2 SMNVEV (reference sequence). The V and J ends lost 3 bases and 9 bases respectively, with 16 bases between them. CDR3 loop: CASSFHDRLKTQYF. The DNA of the CDR3 is TGTGCCAGCAGTTTTCATGACCGGCTAAAAACGCAGTATTTT.

This clonotype has just a few counts. The rearrangement joins TRBV28 to TRBJ2-6; 7 positions match TRBD2. Germline V gene lookup returns CDR1 MDHEN and CDR2 SYDVKM. The CDR3 extends over 14 amino acids. The CDR3, as DNA: TGTGCTGCAGGGACTAACTCTGGGGCCAACGTCCTGACTTTC. Its translation: CAAGTNSGANVLTF.

This sequence joins TRBV29-1 and TRBJ2-7; D possibly corresponds to TRBD2 (6 bases). The V gene lost 7 bases and the J gene lost 0 bases, with 13 bases spanning the gap. The germline V gene has CDR1 SQVTM and CDR2 ANQGSEA. This CDR3 has 13 amino acids. The CDR3 DNA reads TGCAGCGGGCTGGAGGGTGGCTCCTACGAGCAGTACTTC. Its translation is CSGLEGGSYEQYF.

This clonotype was found a few times. This chain uses TRBV29-1 with TRBJ2-1, with 12 positions matching TRBD2. Germline CDR1 and CDR2: SQVTM and ANQGSEA. V lost 7 bases, J lost 15 bases, and 13 bases stayed unmatched. The CDR3 has 13 residues. This CDR3 reads CSAGPSSGRALFF. Written as DNA, the CDR3 is TGCAGCGCTGGGCCCTCTAGCGGGAGGGCCTTGTTCTTC.